This TCR beta chain was captured by sequencing in a study of blood T cell repertoires in COVID-19. As for the study in general: The samples span acute and convalescent COVID-19 from the United States, Italy and Spain. In each case, the material was cDNA or gDNA derived from T cells, B-cell-depleted T cells, or PBMCs.

Trimming removed 6 bases at V and 1 base at J, with 6 bases between. This CDR3 is 12 amino acids long. The germline V gene has CDR1 MGHDK and CDR2 SYGVNS. In the authors' workflow: By means of reference gene primer amplification, nucleated cell counts were estimated. Clones were read by immunoSEQ multiplex PCR, and TCRdb kept only the in-frame ones, dropping some. V and J calls and clone size follow that table, whereas D and trimming were derived from the DNA. The sample holds 80,000 to 95,000 clones, 81% seen once. This clone appeared once. V is TRBV25-1 and J is TRBJ1-1; D is ambiguous. The receptor was isolated from a man older than 75 with active or convalescent COVID-19. Sequencing was carried out using peripheral blood. CDR3 residues: CASRAGNTEAFF. The DNA of the CDR3 is TGTGCCAGCAGGGCGGGGAACACTGAAGCTTTCTTT. The whole variable domain, filled in from reference TRBV25-1 and TRBJ1-1, reads EADIYQTPRYLVIGTGKKITLECSQTMGHDKMYWYQQDPGMELHLIHYSYGVNSTEKGDLSSESTVSRIRTEHFPLTLESARPSHTSQYLCASRAGNTEAFFGQGTRLTVV.